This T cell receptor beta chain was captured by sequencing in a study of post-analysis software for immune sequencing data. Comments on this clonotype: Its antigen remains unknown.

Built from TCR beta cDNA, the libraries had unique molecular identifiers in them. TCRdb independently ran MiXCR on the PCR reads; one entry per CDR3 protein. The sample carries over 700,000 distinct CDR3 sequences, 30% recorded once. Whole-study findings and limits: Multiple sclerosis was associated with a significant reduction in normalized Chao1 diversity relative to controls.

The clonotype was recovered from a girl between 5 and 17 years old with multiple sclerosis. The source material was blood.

This CDR3 reads CASSEPGQGAKEQYF. The CDR3 nucleotides are TGTGCCAGCAGTGAACCTGGGCAGGGGGCTAAGGAGCAGTACTTC. The chain uses TRBV25-1 and TRBJ2-5; 8 bases align to TRBD1. This CDR3 is 15 amino acids long. V shed 2 bases and J 11 bases; nucleotides not matched to a gene: 13. Germline V gene data show CDR1 as MGHDK and CDR2 as SYGVNS.